This T cell receptor (beta chain) was sequenced in a study of CD8 T cells in Susac syndrome. The study, taken as a whole, reports: In its TCR sequencing and HLA analysis, the study acknowledged that the number of individuals was relatively small.

The RNA, about 0.45 to 1 ug, was put through reverse transcription using random hexamers. The CDR3 of TCR beta was amplified by immunoSEQ multiplex PCR across 54 Vbeta and 13 Jbeta. From the immunoSEQ multiplex PCR reads, TCRdb called clonotypes with MiXCR, one entry per CDR3 protein. Of approximately 170,000 distinct CDR3 sequences in the sample, roughly 94% were seen once. Trimming cost V 0 bases and J 7 bases; bases outside gene matches: 6. Germline-derived CDR1 and CDR2 are SGHRS and YFSETQ. The CDR3 spans 14 residues. Negative isolation was used for CD8+ and CD4+ T cells and FACS enrichment for TEMRA cells. As regards this clonotype: The antigen is undetermined.

Sample: CD4+ T cells from PBMCs. J is TRBJ2-7 and V is TRBV5-1, with 8 bases that match TRBD2. The clonotype originates from a human donor with multiple sclerosis. CDR3 loop: CASSLAGGAREQYF. CDR3 DNA: TGCGCCAGCAGCTTGGCGGGGGGGGCGCGTGAGCAGTACTTC.